The clone carrying this T cell receptor (beta chain) was detected only a few times. Its target is not known. This entry comes from a study of T cells after yellow fever vaccination. The study, taken as a whole, reports: Faster peaking, at day 5 versus 15, marked a secondary response that was weaker. The study re-detected most primary-vaccination clones after the booster (about 96% CD4, around 90% CD8). Among all clonotypes, a small share was observed in both CD4 and CD8 compartments.

Production of TCR cDNA was by 5'RACE template switching, which also added a universal primer site and UMIs. One entry per CDR3 protein, called by TCRdb with MiXCR from the 5' RACE reads. The sample carries fewer than 450,000 distinct CDR3 sequences, approximately 4% recorded once. The V and J ends lost 4 bases and 1 base respectively, with 10 bases between them. The CDR3 length is 14 residues. The germline V gene has CDR1 SEHNR and CDR2 FQNEAQ (reference sequence). The chain joins TRBV7-9 to TRBJ1-1; D is uncertain. The input for sequencing was PBMCs, taken 5 days after the yellow fever booster vaccination. This TCR was sampled from a man aged 18 to 30 who received the YFV17D yellow fever vaccine. The CDR3 is CASSSAPANTEAFF. In DNA, the CDR3 is TGTGCCAGCAGCTCGGCCCCCGCGAACACTGAAGCTTTCTTT.